This T cell receptor (beta chain) was sequenced in a study of shared clonotypes between healthy human individuals. The protocol was immunoSEQ multiplex PCR, while the TCRdb copy is restricted to in-frame clones and leaves out a portion. The sample includes roughly 2 million clones, under 97% of them seen just once. Regarding the study as a whole: In contrast to clonotypes shared by all four donors, non-shared clonotypes had lower generation probabilities.

The CDR3 covers 13 residues. Germline V lookup: CDR1 WSHSY, CDR2 SAAADI. V shed 4 bases and J shed 1 base, with 7 bases lying between them. A few counts support this clone. Its target is not known. The V and J genes are TRBV10-2 and TRBJ1-1; D call uncertain. This TCR was recovered from a man younger than 35 in good health. Sequencing was done on a sample of naive CD4+ T cells sorted from blood. Stated subset: CD45RA+ positively selected. CDR3 in amino acids: CASSGTANTEAFF. The CDR3 nucleotides read TGCGCCAGCAGTGGGACGGCGAACACTGAAGCTTTCTTT.